The 4 T cell receptor beta chains reported below all come from one sample, sequenced in a study of blood T cell repertoires in COVID-19. The protocol was immunoSEQ multiplex PCR, while the TCRdb copy is restricted to in-frame clones and leaves out a portion. The sample contains 150,000 to 200,000 clones, around 81% of which appear only once. The sample consisted of PBMCs or T cells enriched from blood (not recorded which). Receptor source: a man in his forties who had recovered from COVID-19.

The chain employs TRBV3-1 (or the pseudogene TRBV3-2) and TRBJ2-7; 10 bases agree with TRBD2. Trimming cost V 4 bases and J 6 bases; bases outside gene matches: 6. CDR3 size: 14 residues. CDR1 and CDR2 (germline): LGHDT, YNNKEL (reference sequence). The CDR3 nucleotides are TGTGCCAGCAGCCTCAGCGGGGGGGCCGGCGAGCAGTACTTC. The encoded protein is CASSLSGGAGEQYF.

The J gene is TRBJ1-4, the V gene TRBV12-3 or TRBV12-4, with 7 nucleotides matching TRBD1. The CDR3 spans 11 residues. V lost 6 bases and J lost 12; bases outside the gene matches: 4. For the CDR3, the DNA is TGTGCCAGCAGCCTCGACAGGGAACTGTTTTTT. Amino acid sequence: CASSLDRELFF.

The chain links TRBV30 to TRBJ1-2; 8 nucleotides agree with TRBD1. Germline CDR1 and CDR2: GTSNPN and SVGIG (reference sequence). The CDR3 has 13 residues. Unmatched junction bases numbered 6, after V lost 2 bases and J lost 7 bases. The CDR3 loop is CAWSRQGARGYTF. In nucleotides, the CDR3 is TGTGCCTGGAGTCGGCAGGGGGCGCGTGGCTACACCTTC.

This sequence joins TRBV5-1 and TRBJ2-7, with a tentative D call TRBD1 (7 bases). Germline assignment: CDR1 SGHRS and CDR2 YFSETQ. The V end lost 7 bases, the J end lost 5 bases, and 25 bases lay between the germline ends. This CDR3 region has 16 residues. CDR3: CASFEGAGGNLNEQYF. The CDR3 DNA reads TGCGCCAGCTTCGAGGGGGCAGGGGGGAATTTGAACGAGCAGTACTTC.